Described below is a single T cell receptor beta chain sequence and its context. Antigen specificity is unknown. Measured with immunoSEQ multiplex PCR; TCRdb has only the in-frame clones, and not every one. The repertoire includes some 19,000 clones, around 85% of them detected once, and 2% to 2.5% sits in the top ten. The sample comes from a study of T cells in localized non-small cell lung cancer. The CDR3 runs to 13 residues. CDR1 is SQVTM, CDR2 ANQGSEA, per germline. V lost 7 bases and J 3 bases, leaving 15 bases between the germline ends. Study outcomes and limitations: An association was observed between higher blood T cell density and longer overall survival.

The sequencing here drew on peripheral blood, taken before any cancer treatment. This TCR was sampled from a man aged 35 to 70 with stage I lung adenocarcinoma. The V gene is TRBV29-1, the J gene TRBJ1-1; D remains unclear. The CDR3 DNA reads as TGCAGCGCCAAGGCCCGAGGCCACACTGAAGCTTTCTTT. It specifies CSAKARGHTEAFF.